This is a list of T cell receptor beta chains from one sample in a study of cytomegalovirus exposure and HLA in healthy donors. The protocol was immunoSEQ multiplex PCR, while the TCRdb copy is restricted to in-frame clones and leaves out a portion. The sample gives 200,000 or so clones, around 81% of which show up once; approximately 2% is in the top ten. Sequenced material: PBMCs. The receptors stem from a woman under 30 in good health and CMV-seropositive. CDR3s include the opening cysteine and the closing phenylalanine or tryptophan. A D gene is named only where the DNA matches it firmly. A clone size is listed for some rows: how often the clone was seen (once, few, many), or a class if it is expanded.

j_call,d_call,clone_size,v_call,cdr3_aa,cdr3_nt
TRBJ1-1,.,.,TRBV21-1,CASSTPGQGRDTEAFF,TGTGCCAGCAGCACCCCGGGACAGGGCAGGGACACTGAAGCTTTCTTT
TRBJ1-4,.,.,TRBV5-1,CASSLQGQLNEKLFF,TGCGCCAGCAGCTTACAAGGACAGCTTAATGAAAAACTGTTTTTT
TRBJ2-7,.,.,TRBV11-2,CASSLDRSDYEQYF,TGTGCCAGCAGCTTAGATCGGAGTGACTACGAGCAGTACTTC
TRBJ1-1,.,.,TRBV9,CASSGGAVQTNTEAFF,TGTGCCAGCAGCGGTGGGGCAGTCCAGACGAACACTGAAGCTTTCTTT
TRBJ1-4,TRBD1,once,TRBV27,CASRPDRVNEKLFF,TGTGCCAGCAGACCGGACAGGGTTAATGAAAAACTGTTTTTT
TRBJ2-3,TRBD2,.,TRBV4-1,CASSLAGGPDTQYF,TGCGCCAGCAGCCTAGCGGGGGGGCCAGATACGCAGTATTTT
TRBJ1-2,TRBD1,.,TRBV6-5,CASSRTGGNYGYTF,TGTGCCAGCAGCCGGACAGGGGGCAACTATGGCTACACCTTC
TRBJ1-5,.,.,TRBV29-1,CSVVLNEGENQPQHF,TGCAGCGTTGTTTTAAACGAGGGGGAAAACCAGCCCCAGCATTTT
TRBJ2-3,TRBD1,.,TRBV10-1,CASTLRHKTGDGDTQYF,TGCGCCAGCACCCTAAGACATAAGACAGGGGATGGAGATACGCAGTATTTT
TRBJ1-5,.,.,TRBV14,CASSLQGLGQPQHF,TGTGCCAGCAGCTTACAGGGATTGGGTCAGCCCCAGCATTTT
TRBJ2-1,.,few,TRBV4-1,CASSQSPELEDEQFF,TGCGCCAGCAGCCAAAGCCCCGAGTTAGAGGATGAGCAGTTCTTC
TRBJ1-6,.,.,TRBV7-2,CASSLAGRVRSPLHF,TGTGCCAGCAGCTTAGCGGGGAGGGTTCGGTCACCCCTCCACTTT
TRBJ1-4,.,.,TRBV28,CASSSHSGSGEKLFF,TGTGCCAGCAGTAGCCATTCGGGAAGCGGTGAAAAACTGTTTTTT
TRBJ2-6,.,.,TRBV7-9,CSSSLVAGISSGANVLTF,TGTTCCAGCAGCTTAGTGGCAGGAATAAGCTCTGGGGCCAACGTCCTGACTTTC
TRBJ2-1,TRBD2,.,TRBV4-2,CASSQERGASYNEQFF,TGTGCCAGCAGCCAGGAGCGGGGAGCATCCTACAATGAGCAGTTCTTC
TRBJ1-1,.,.,TRBV2,CASGAGAIEAFF,TGTGCCAGCGGGGCAGGGGCGATTGAAGCTTTCTTT
TRBJ2-2,TRBD1,.,TRBV6-6,CASSAPVTGGSGELFF,TGTGCCAGCAGTGCCCCGGTAACAGGGGGATCCGGGGAGCTGTTTTTT